The 32 T cell receptor beta chains presented below share a single source sample, sequenced in a study of cytomegalovirus exposure and HLA in healthy donors. Researchers ran the PCR with 60 Vbeta and 13 Jbeta primers. TCRdb's table, derived via immunoSEQ multiplex PCR, lists solely in-frame clones and lacks some. The table has 100,000 to 150,000 clones, about 80% seen once. The sequencing input was PBMCs. All receptors derive from a man aged 35 to 55 in good health and CMV-seronegative.

This clone was found once. The J gene is TRBJ2-6, the V gene TRBV25-1; TRBD1 might be the D (5 bases). The CDR3 consists of 15 residues. Trimming shortened V by 6 bases and J by 0 bases, and 9 bases separated the two germline ends. Per the germline V gene, CDR1 is MGHDK and CDR2 is SYGVNS. The DNA of the CDR3 is TGTGCCAGCAGGGACACAAACTCTGGGGCCAACGTCCTGACTTTC. As protein: CASRDTNSGANVLTF. Full variable domain (rest looked up from reference TRBV25-1 and TRBJ2-6): EADIYQTPRYLVIGTGKKITLECSQTMGHDKMYWYQQDPGMELHLIHYSYGVNSTEKGDLSSESTVSRIRTEHFPLTLESARPSHTSQYLCASRDTNSGANVLTFGAGSRLTVL.

This rearrangement joins TRBV7-2 to TRBJ2-7; 10 nucleotides align to TRBD1. The CDR3 has 15 amino acids. In germline, CDR1 is SGHTA, CDR2 FQGNSA. The ends lost 3 bases at V and 2 bases at J; junction bases unmatched: 4. CDR3 in amino acids: CASSLPGTGAYEQYF. In DNA, the CDR3 is TGTGCCAGCAGCTTGCCCGGGACAGGGGCCTACGAGCAGTACTTC.

This clone was seen just once. The J gene is TRBJ1-1, the V gene TRBV19; D gene unclear. The V gene's germline CDR1 is LNHDA and CDR2 SQIVND (reference sequence). The CDR3 is 14 residues long. V lost 5 bases and J 5 bases, leaving 15 bases between the germline ends. This CDR3 reads CASSPTSTRTEAFF. CDR3 DNA sequence: TGTGCCAGTAGTCCCACTAGTACTCGGACTGAAGCTTTCTTT.

The chain employs TRBV2 and TRBJ2-3; 7 bases agree with TRBD1. This CDR3 has 15 residues. V gave up 5 bases and J gave up 2 bases; unmatched junction bases: 7. Looked up from germline, CDR1 is SNHLY and CDR2 is FYNNEI. The CDR3 region has the DNA TGTGCCAGCAGTTATAACAGGGGATTCACAGATACGCAGTATTTT. Amino acids: CASSYNRGFTDTQYF.

This chain links TRBV10-2 with TRBJ1-1, with 9 bases that match TRBD1. The length of the CDR3 is 16 residues. The germline gives CDR1 WSHSY, CDR2 SAAADI. The V gene end was trimmed by 3 bases and the J gene end by 5 bases; junction bases not matched to a gene: 10. This chain's CDR3 is CASSDPHTGGKTEAFF. As DNA, the CDR3 is TGCGCCAGCAGTGACCCTCATACAGGGGGCAAGACTGAAGCTTTCTTT.

The V gene is TRBV19, the J gene TRBJ2-3; 14 bases fit TRBD2. After removal of 5 bases from V and 2 bases from J, the junction contained 3 bases not matched to a gene. Germline V gene lookup returns CDR1 LNHDA and CDR2 SQIVND (reference sequence). The CDR3 sequence is 16 residues long. The CDR3 loop is CASSSGLAGATDTQYF. Written as DNA, the CDR3 is TGTGCCAGTAGTTCGGGACTAGCGGGAGCCACAGATACGCAGTATTTT.

This clone appeared a few times. In nucleotides, the CDR3 is TGTGCCTGGAGGGATACAGGTGCCAGCGATACGCAGTATTTT. Its protein is CAWRDTGASDTQYF. The chain carries TRBV30 and TRBJ2-3; perhaps TRBD1 as D (5 bases). The CDR3 spans 14 residues. Trimming cost V 3 bases and J 6 bases, with 16 bases left between them. From germline, CDR1 is GTSNPN and CDR2 SVGIG (reference sequence).

This clone was recorded a few times. This chain uses TRBV14 with TRBJ1-4; TRBD1 matches 7 bases. The CDR3 covers 15 residues. V was clipped by 5 bases and J by 0 bases; unmatched bases: 3. CDR1 and CDR2 from the germline V gene are SGHDN and FVKESK. The CDR3 spells CASSAQGATNEKLFF. As DNA, the CDR3 is TGTGCCAGCAGCGCCCAGGGGGCAACTAATGAAAAACTGTTTTTT. The variable domain in full, completed from reference TRBV14 and TRBJ1-4, reads EAGVTQFPSHSVIEKGQTVTLRCDPISGHDNLYWYRRVMGKEIKFLLHFVKESKQDESGMPNNRFLAERTGGTYSTLKVQPAELEDSGVYFCASSAQGATNEKLFFGSGTQLSVL.

The genes are TRBV2 and TRBJ2-7; possible D gene TRBD1, 5 bases. The V gene lost 5 bases and the J gene lost 13 bases, with 12 bases spanning the gap. The CDR3 totals 10 residues. The germline gives CDR1 SNHLY, CDR2 FYNNEI. CDR3 sequence: CASSSTAHYF. In DNA form, the CDR3 reads TGTGCCAGCAGTTCGACAGCCCATTACTTC.

The chain couples TRBV6-5 to TRBJ2-1, with TRBD2 as a possible D gene (7 bases). The CDR3 has 13 residues. Trimming removed 6 bases at V and 6 bases at J, with 12 bases between. Germline V gene sequence: CDR1 MNHEY, CDR2 SVGAGI. CDR3: CASRGLGGNEQFF. CDR3 nucleotides: TGTGCCAGCAGAGGACTAGGGGGCAATGAGCAGTTCTTC.

The genes are TRBV5-1 and TRBJ2-2, with 14 bases fitting TRBD2. Germline V gene sequence: CDR1 SGHRS, CDR2 YFSETQ. This CDR3 has 17 amino acids. V lost 3 bases, J lost 7 bases, and 8 bases stayed unmatched. Here the CDR3 reads CASSSAGTSGRGGELFF. The CDR3 DNA reads as TGCGCCAGCAGCTCCGCCGGGACTAGCGGGAGAGGCGGGGAGCTGTTTTTT.

Remarks on this clone: Other DNA sequences in the same sample also yield this CDR3. The chain uses TRBV5-1 and TRBJ2-5; 12 bases are a match to TRBD2. V was pared by 0 bases and J by 2 bases, with 2 bases of the junction left unmatched. Germline lookup yields CDR1 SGHRS and CDR2 YFSETQ. The CDR3 is made up of 16 amino acids. CDR3 sequence: CASSLGTSGGQETQYF. CDR3 bases: TGCGCCAGCAGCTTGGGTACTAGCGGGGGGCAAGAGACCCAGTACTTC.

V and J are TRBV5-4 and TRBJ2-7; the match to TRBD1 covers 10 bases. Germline V gene data show CDR1 as SGHNT and CDR2 as YYREEE (reference sequence). V was pared by 4 bases and J by 2 bases, with 6 bases of the junction left unmatched. The CDR3 runs 15 residues. CDR3 DNA sequence: TGTGCCAGCAGCCCACGGACAGGGGGGGCCTACGAGCAGTACTTC. Translated: CASSPRTGGAYEQYF.

The chain couples TRBV30 to TRBJ1-1; no firm D call. Trimming took 4 bases from V and 4 from J, leaving 16 bases between them. The CDR3 has 14 residues. Germline V lookup: CDR1 GTSNPN, CDR2 SVGIG (reference sequence). The CDR3 bases are TGTGCCTGGAATACCCCGGAACGGAGCACTGAAGCTTTCTTT. Protein product: CAWNTPERSTEAFF.

This chain uses TRBV6-5 with TRBJ2-1, with D perhaps TRBD1 (5 bases). The CDR3 is 16 residues long. Germline lookup yields CDR1 MNHEY and CDR2 SVGAGI. The germline V and J ends were trimmed by 8 bases and 5 bases, with 22 bases remaining between them. The CDR3 DNA reads as TGTGCCAGCGGTAACTCCCGGGCCCTGGGGCACAATGAGCAGTTCTTC. It encodes CASGNSRALGHNEQFF.

The chain uses TRBV19 and TRBJ1-4; possibly TRBD1 for D (5 bases). V lost 5 bases, J lost 7 bases, and 17 bases lay in between. In germline, CDR1 is LNHDA, CDR2 SQIVND (reference sequence). The CDR3 spans 15 residues. CDR3 coding DNA: TGTGCCAGTAGTCCAGCGACAGCCACCGGTGAAAAACTGTTTTTT. It is translated as CASSPATATGEKLFF.

The rearrangement uses TRBV28 and TRBJ2-7; 7 bases match TRBD2. The length of the CDR3 is 17 residues. The V gene end was trimmed by 3 bases and the J gene end by 4 bases; junction bases not matched to a gene: 15. CDR1 is MDHEN and CDR2 is SYDVKM in the germline V gene. The CDR3 loop is CASSFDLVAGVAYEQYF. The CDR3 DNA follows: TGTGCCAGCAGTTTTGATCTGGTTGCGGGAGTAGCGTACGAGCAGTACTTC.

V is TRBV30 and J is TRBJ2-1; a weak D match, TRBD2 (6 bases). Germline V gene data show CDR1 as GTSNPN and CDR2 as SVGIG (reference sequence). V was cut by 7 bases and J by 8 bases, with 12 bases left in between. CDR3 size: 11 residues. Here the CDR3 reads CALAEGYEQFF. The CDR3 nucleotides are TGTGCCTTGGCGGAGGGATATGAGCAGTTCTTC.

This chain uses TRBV28 with TRBJ1-1; weak D call: TRBD1 (5 bases). There are 16 residues in the CDR3. Germline V gene data show CDR1 as MDHEN and CDR2 as SYDVKM. V gave up 3 bases and J gave up 1 base, with 15 bases separating them. CDR3: CASSFNLYRRNTEAFF. The CDR3 DNA is TGTGCCAGCAGTTTCAATCTCTACAGGAGGAACACTGAAGCTTTCTTT.

This rearrangement joins TRBV9 to TRBJ2-1; D call uncertain. Germline V gene sequence: CDR1 SGDLS, CDR2 YYNGEE. The CDR3 extends over 16 amino acids. V gave up 0 bases and J gave up 6 bases, with 16 bases separating them. The CDR3 loop is CASSVDRDGLVNEQFF. DNA of the CDR3: TGTGCCAGCAGCGTAGATAGAGACGGGTTGGTCAATGAGCAGTTCTTC.

The rearrangement links TRBV7-9 to TRBJ1-4; perhaps TRBD1 as D (6 bases). The CDR3 is 15 residues long. The germline V gene has CDR1 SEHNR and CDR2 FQNEAQ (reference sequence). The V end lost 5 bases, the J end lost 0 bases, and 10 bases lay between the germline ends. CDR3 nucleotide sequence: TGTGCCAGCAGCCTGAGGACAGCAACTAATGAAAAACTGTTTTTT. It codes for CASSLRTATNEKLFF.

The chain uses TRBV28 and TRBJ2-7; D is possibly TRBD1 (6 bases). The length of the CDR3 is 14 residues. Between the trimmed V and J ends, which lost 5 bases and 3 bases, there was a span of 14 bases. Germline CDR1 MDHEN, CDR2 SYDVKM. The CDR3 spells CASSITGLLYEQYF. CDR3 nucleotides: TGTGCCAGCAGTATCACAGGGCTGCTCTACGAGCAGTACTTC.

DNA for the CDR3: TGTGCCAGTATCGGCGGACAGGCCCCCTACGAGCAGTACTTC. This sequence encodes CASIGGQAPYEQYF. This chain links TRBV19 with TRBJ2-7, with 7 bases matching TRBD1. The length of the CDR3 is 14 residues. Trimming at V came to 7 bases and at J to 2 bases, leaving 8 bases not matched to a gene. From germline, CDR1 is LNHDA and CDR2 SQIVND (reference sequence).

The rearrangement links TRBV28 to TRBJ1-6; the match to TRBD1 covers 7 bases. Germline CDR1 and CDR2: MDHEN and SYDVKM. CDR3 size: 14 residues. Trimming cost V 3 bases and J 7 bases; bases outside gene matches: 3. DNA for the CDR3: TGTGCCAGCAGTTTTCGGGACAGAAATTCACCCCTCCACTTT. The encoded protein is CASSFRDRNSPLHF.

The J gene is TRBJ1-2, the V gene TRBV9; TRBD1 aligns across 8 bases. The length of the CDR3 is 16 residues. The V gene's germline CDR1 is SGDLS and CDR2 YYNGEE. After removal of 3 bases from V and 4 bases from J, the junction contained 11 bases not matched to a gene. The CDR3 nucleotides read TGTGCCAGCAGCGAAGCCCCGGGACAGGCGATCTATGGCTACACCTTC. It is translated as CASSEAPGQAIYGYTF.

The chain carries TRBV5-1 and TRBJ2-5; 12 bases are a match to TRBD2. The CDR3 is 16 residues long. The germline CDR1 and CDR2 sequences are SGHRS and YFSETQ. V lost 1 base to trimming and J lost 4 bases; unmatched junction nucleotides: 5. The CDR3 here is CASSLFLAGGLETQYF. The CDR3 DNA sequence: TGCGCCAGCAGCTTGTTTCTAGCGGGAGGGTTAGAGACCCAGTACTTC.

In the case of this clone: Compared with germline, one end of the junction differs, possibly owing to a read error. The chain has TRBV5-4 and TRBJ2-1; 8 positions match TRBD1. Per the germline V gene, CDR1 is SGHNT and CDR2 is YYREEE (reference sequence). The CDR3 consists of 15 residues. This CDR3 reads CASSLGQEPFNEQFF. In DNA, the CDR3 is TGTGCCAGCAGTTTGGGACAGGAACCCTTCAATGAGCAGTTCTTC.

This clone occurred a few times. J is TRBJ1-5 and V is TRBV2; the D gene is possibly TRBD1 (5 bases). With 4 bases removed from V and 0 bases from J, the gap between germline ends came to 10 bases. Germline V gives CDR1 SNHLY, CDR2 FYNNEI. The CDR3 extends over 15 amino acids. This CDR3 is CASSVSTVSNQPQHF. CDR3 coding DNA: TGTGCCAGCAGTGTATCGACAGTTAGCAATCAGCCCCAGCATTTT.

This chain connects TRBV2 to TRBJ2-7, with a possible D match to TRBD1 (6 bases). The CDR3 extends over 12 amino acids. Germline loops: CDR1 SNHLY, CDR2 FYNNEI. Between the trimmed V and J ends, which lost 8 bases and 0 bases, there was a span of 8 bases. The CDR3 bases are TGTGCCAGCCGGGACAACTCCTACGAGCAGTACTTC. Protein: CASRDNSYEQYF. The full variable domain, rest sourced from reference TRBV2 and TRBJ2-7, is EPEVTQTPSHQVTQMGQEVILRCVPISNHLYFYWYRQILGQKVEFLVSFYNNEISEKSEIFDDQFSVERPDGSNFTLKIRSTKLEDSAMYFCASRDNSYEQYFGPGTRLTVT.

In its sample, this clone was seen a few times. This rearrangement joins TRBV30 to TRBJ2-7; the match to TRBD2 covers 10 bases. V gave up 3 bases and J gave up 4 bases; unmatched junction bases: 9. From germline, CDR1 is GTSNPN and CDR2 SVGIG (reference sequence). The CDR3 runs 15 residues. The CDR3, as DNA: TGTGCCTGGAGGGATCTAGCGGGAGAGTCATACGAGCAGTACTTC. Residues: CAWRDLAGESYEQYF.

This rearrangement joins TRBV4-1 to TRBJ2-1; TRBD2 agrees at 7 bases. Germline CDR1 MGHRA, CDR2 YSYEKL. The CDR3 length is 16 residues. V dropped 1 base and J dropped 9; count of bases not matched to a gene: 12. The CDR3 bases are TGCGCCAGCAGCCAAGTCCCCGACTGGGAGGGGACTGAGCAGTTCTTC. This translates into CASSQVPDWEGTEQFF.

This clone has only a few counts. The chain carries TRBV11-2 and TRBJ2-3; possibly TRBD1 for D (6 bases). This CDR3 has 16 residues. The germline V gene encodes CDR1 SGHAT and CDR2 FQNNGV. Trimming took off 5 bases at V and 6 bases at J, with 21 bases between the two ends. The CDR3: CASSLYRDTKGDTQYF. CDR3 in DNA: TGTGCCAGCAGCCTTTACCGGGACACGAAAGGGGATACGCAGTATTTT.